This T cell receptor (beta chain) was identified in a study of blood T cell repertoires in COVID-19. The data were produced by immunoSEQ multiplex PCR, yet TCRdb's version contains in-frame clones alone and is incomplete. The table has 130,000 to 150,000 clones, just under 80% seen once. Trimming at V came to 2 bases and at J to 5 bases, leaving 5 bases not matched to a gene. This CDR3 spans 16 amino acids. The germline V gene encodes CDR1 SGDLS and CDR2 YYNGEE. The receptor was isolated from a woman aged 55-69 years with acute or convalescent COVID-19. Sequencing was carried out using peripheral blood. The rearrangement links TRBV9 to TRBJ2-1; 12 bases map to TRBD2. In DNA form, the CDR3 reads TGTGCCAGCAGCGTGGGTCTAGCGGGAGGGAACAATGAGCAGTTCTTC. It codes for CASSVGLAGGNNEQFF.